The 23 T cell receptor beta chains given below trace back to one sample, sequenced in a study of blood T cell repertoires in COVID-19 (dated by TCRdb to 2019 to 2021). The library relied on the immunoSEQ multiplex PCR assay. TCRdb obtained this table from immuneACCESS and retained in-frame rearrangements with V and J assigned. These tables miss some clones; where compared with another copy, unresolved V genes account for less than half of the shortfall, and the remainder is unexplained. Within this sample are around 110,000 clones, with roughly two thirds of them counted one time only. The ten largest clones capture roughly 0.86% of the sample. Sequencing used peripheral blood. Source of these receptors: a human donor with acute or convalescent COVID-19. The donor label of this sample is uncertain.

This chain uses TRBV7-3 with TRBJ2-2; D is possibly TRBD2 (7 bases). The CDR3 extends over 16 amino acids. Germline V gene lookup returns CDR1 SGHTA and CDR2 FQGTGA. Trimming took off 1 base at V and 6 bases at J, with 15 bases between the two ends. Here the CDR3 DNA reads TGTGCCAGCAGCTTAAACGGGGGGCCATCTCCCGGGGAGCTGTTTTTT. Protein: CASSLNGGPSPGELFF.

As regards this clone: This sample includes further DNA sequences coding for the same CDR3. The V and J genes are TRBV27 and TRBJ2-3, with D hard to call. CDR3 size: 14 residues. The germline CDR1 and CDR2 sequences are MNHEY and SMNVEV (reference sequence). Trimming took 5 bases from V and 0 from J, leaving 9 bases between them. In nucleotides, the CDR3 is TGTGCCAGCAGTAGACAAACTAGCACAGATACGCAGTATTTT. The encoded protein is CASSRQTSTDTQYF.

The chain uses TRBV3-1 (or the pseudogene TRBV3-2) and TRBJ2-7; TRBD2 is a possible D gene (5 bases). The CDR3 extends over 13 amino acids. V was pared by 1 base and J by 3 bases, with 7 bases between. The germline V gene encodes CDR1 LGHDT and CDR2 YNNKEL (reference sequence). Written as DNA, the CDR3 is TGTGCCAGCAGCCAAGGGGGAGTCTACGAGCAGTACTTC. Translated, it gives CASSQGGVYEQYF.

The chain recombines TRBV19 with TRBJ1-6, with a tentative D call TRBD1 (5 bases). CDR3 length: 16 residues. The germline V gene has CDR1 LNHDA and CDR2 SQIVND (reference sequence). V lost 6 bases and J lost 0, with 12 bases in between. The CDR3: CASRMGGSSYNSPLHF. The CDR3 coding sequence is TGTGCCAGTAGAATGGGGGGTTCCTCCTATAATTCACCCCTCCACTTT.

CDR3 loop: CASSSGQGAATNEKLFF. CDR3 bases: TGCGCCAGCAGCTCTGGACAGGGGGCAGCAACTAATGAAAAACTGTTTTTT. The chain joins TRBV5-1 to TRBJ1-4; TRBD1 agrees at 11 bases. This CDR3 has 17 amino acids. V lost 3 bases, J lost 0 bases, and 4 bases stayed unmatched. Germline CDR1 SGHRS, CDR2 YFSETQ.

The chain has TRBV7-3 and TRBJ2-2; TRBD1 is a possible D gene (5 bases). The CDR3 consists of 16 residues. V was cut by 5 bases and J by 4 bases, with 17 bases left in between. Germline V CDR1 and CDR2: SGHTA, FQGTGA. The chain's CDR3 is CASSPSAGLTTGELFF. The CDR3 DNA reads TGTGCCAGCAGCCCCTCGGCAGGGTTGACCACCGGGGAGCTGTTTTTT.

The CDR3, as DNA: TGTGCCAGCAGCCTGGACTATTTCACAGATACGCAGTATTTT. Encoded protein: CASSLDYFTDTQYF. The chain has TRBV9 and TRBJ2-3; D may be TRBD2 (6 bases). Trimming took 4 bases from V and 2 from J, leaving 11 bases between them. Germline lookup yields CDR1 SGDLS and CDR2 YYNGEE. The CDR3 totals 14 residues. The full variable domain, with the rest looked up from reference TRBV9 and TRBJ2-3, is DSGVTQTPKHLITATGQRVTLRCSPRSGDLSVYWYQQSLDQGLQFLIQYYNGEERAKGNILERFSAQQFPDLHSELNLSSLELGDSALYFCASSLDYFTDTQYFGPGTRLTVL.

This clone was detected once. The chain joins TRBV7-9 to TRBJ1-6; no clear D. Germline V gene lookup returns CDR1 SEHNR and CDR2 FQNEAQ (reference sequence). V lost 1 base, J lost 0 bases, and 4 bases lay in between. The length of the CDR3 is 15 residues. Written as DNA, the CDR3 is TGTGCCAGCAGCTTAGGGAGCTCCTATAATTCACCCCTCCACTTT. Protein: CASSLGSSYNSPLHF. The variable domain in full, completed from reference TRBV7-9 and TRBJ1-6, reads DTGVSQNPRHKITKRGQNVTFRCDPISEHNRLYWYRQTLGQGPEFLTYFQNEAQLEKSRLLSDRFSAERPKGSFSTLEIQRTEQGDSAMYLCASSLGSSYNSPLHFGNGTRLTVT.

This sequence joins TRBV18 and TRBJ2-7; D unresolved. This CDR3 is built from 15 residues. V was pared by 2 bases and J by 2 bases, with 13 bases between. Germline V lookup: CDR1 KGHSH, CDR2 LQKENI. CDR3 DNA sequence: TGTGCCAGCTCACCATATTCAGCGATTACCTACGAGCAGTACTTC. This codes for CASSPYSAITYEQYF.

The gene calls are TRBV7-6 and TRBJ2-7; D is perhaps TRBD1 (6 bases). Germline V lookup: CDR1 SGHVS, CDR2 FNYEAQ. CDR3 length: 13 amino acids. V shed 5 bases and J shed 3 bases, with 11 bases lying between them. The CDR3 reads CASSQETGYEQYF. The CDR3 DNA follows: TGTGCCAGCAGCCAAGAGACAGGCTACGAGCAGTACTTC.

This clone was recorded a few times. This chain links TRBV7-9 with TRBJ2-1, with 7 positions matching TRBD2. Losses at the gene ends were 5 bases for V and 6 bases for J; bases not matched to a gene: 10. Germline CDR1 SEHNR, CDR2 FQNEAQ (reference sequence). This CDR3 has 15 residues. CDR3 bases: TGTGCCAGCAGCCCCGGGACTACGAGAGGCAATGAGCAGTTCTTC. Translated, it gives CASSPGTTRGNEQFF.

V is TRBV30 and J is TRBJ2-5; unclear D gene. This CDR3 is built from 12 residues. V dropped 2 bases and J dropped 4 bases, with 8 bases sitting between them. Germline V gene sequence: CDR1 GTSNPN, CDR2 SVGIG (reference sequence). The chain's CDR3 is CAWSQVPETQYF. The CDR3 DNA follows: TGTGCCTGGAGTCAGGTCCCAGAGACCCAGTACTTC.

This chain links TRBV6-5 with TRBJ1-6; the D is unclear. The CDR3 extends over 15 amino acids. V shed 5 bases and J shed 7 bases, with 15 bases lying between them. Per the germline V gene, CDR1 is MNHEY and CDR2 is SVGAGI. DNA for the CDR3: TGTGCCAGCAGTAATACAGCCTCGAACAATTCACCCCTCCACTTT. Translation: CASSNTASNNSPLHF.

The genes are TRBV9 and TRBJ2-2; 10 bases line up with TRBD2. Germline loops: CDR1 SGDLS, CDR2 YYNGEE. V shed 3 bases and J 5 bases; nucleotides not matched to a gene: 13. This CDR3 has 18 residues. The CDR3 DNA sequence: TGTGCCAGCAGCGAGAGGACGTTAGCGGGGGGAAGGACCGGGGAGCTGTTTTTT. Translation: CASSERTLAGGRTGELFF.

The rearrangement links TRBV7-2 to TRBJ1-5; TRBD1 is a possible D gene (5 bases). From germline, CDR1 is SGHTA and CDR2 FQGNSA. Deletions cut 4 bases from V and 11 bases from J, with 18 bases between. The CDR3 spans 14 residues. The DNA for the CDR3 is TGTGCCAGCAGCTACGACACACAGGACCCTACCCAGCATTTT. Amino acid sequence: CASSYDTQDPTQHF. The entire variable domain, with the rest obtained from reference TRBV7-2 and TRBJ1-5, is as follows: GAGVSQSPSNKVTEKGKDVELRCDPISGHTALYWYRQSLGQGLEFLIYFQGNSAPDKSGLPSDRFSAERTGGSVSTLTIQRTQQEDSAVYLCASSYDTQDPTQHFGDGTRLSIL.

J is TRBJ1-1 and V is TRBV3-1 (or the pseudogene TRBV3-2); D not certain. Germline V lookup: CDR1 LGHDT, CDR2 YNNKEL (reference sequence). The CDR3 sequence is 17 residues long. Trimming removed 0 bases from V and 3 bases from J, with 17 bases in between. The CDR3, as DNA: TGTGCCAGCAGCCAAGAGGGCGGTGAGGGCCAGTACACTGAAGCTTTCTTT. It encodes CASSQEGGEGQYTEAFF.

V is TRBV2 and J is TRBJ1-5; D unclear. The V gene lost 6 bases and the J gene lost 0 bases, with 12 bases spanning the gap. The germline gives CDR1 SNHLY, CDR2 FYNNEI. CDR3 size: 15 residues. The chain's CDR3 is CASREKDYSNQPQHF. The CDR3 nucleotides are TGTGCCAGCAGGGAGAAGGACTATAGCAATCAGCCCCAGCATTTT.

The gene calls are TRBV30 and TRBJ1-2, with 12 bases aligning to TRBD1. Germline V CDR1 and CDR2: GTSNPN, SVGIG (reference sequence). V lost 3 bases and J lost 7; bases outside the gene matches: 9. This CDR3 is 15 amino acids long. The CDR3 nucleotides are TGTGCCTGGAGCCCGGGACAGGGGGCTACCGTTGGCTACACCTTC. Translating gives CAWSPGQGATVGYTF.

The chain recombines TRBV24-1 with TRBJ1-1; TRBD1 might be the D (5 bases). CDR1 KGHDR and CDR2 SFDVKD come from the germline V gene. Trimming cost V 3 bases and J 5 bases, with 9 bases left between them. The CDR3 sequence is 13 residues long. The CDR3 here is CATSDPDRTEAFF. In DNA form, the CDR3 reads TGTGCCACCAGTGATCCAGACAGAACTGAAGCTTTCTTT.

The rearrangement joins TRBV19 to TRBJ2-3, with 8 positions matching TRBD1. The CDR3 is made up of 13 amino acids. V gave up 9 bases and J gave up 5 bases; unmatched junction bases: 7. From germline, CDR1 is LNHDA and CDR2 SQIVND (reference sequence). The CDR3 reads CASQDRVVDTQYF. CDR3 in DNA: TGTGCCAGCCAGGACAGGGTGGTAGATACGCAGTATTTT.

The CDR3 region has the DNA TGTGCCAGCAGCCCCCAGCCAGACAGGGAGCCTGGAAACACCATATATTTT. Protein product: CASSPQPDREPGNTIYF. The chain is built from TRBV7-6 and TRBJ1-3; 7 bases are a match to TRBD1. The junction had 12 bases not matched to a gene; V was cut back by 5 bases and J by 2 bases. This CDR3 comprises 17 residues. The germline V gene encodes CDR1 SGHVS and CDR2 FNYEAQ.

This clone has just a few counts. The chain carries TRBV2 and TRBJ2-7; D is possibly TRBD1 (5 bases). The CDR3 covers 14 residues. Trimming removed 7 bases from V and 7 bases from J, with 20 bases in between. Germline CDR1 and CDR2: SNHLY and FYNNEI. DNA of the CDR3: TGTGCCAGCACCCCAATCTTAACAAAGGGGGAGCAGTACTTC. This gives the protein CASTPILTKGEQYF. The full variable domain, in which reference TRBV2 and TRBJ2-7 provide the parts outside the CDR3, is EPEVTQTPSHQVTQMGQEVILRCVPISNHLYFYWYRQILGQKVEFLVSFYNNEISEKSEIFDDQFSVERPDGSNFTLKIRSTKLEDSAMYFCASTPILTKGEQYFGPGTRLTVT.

The rearrangement uses TRBV10-3 and TRBJ1-5; 7 nucleotides line up with TRBD1. The trim removed 8 bases at V and 3 bases at J, leaving 7 bases unmatched. The germline V gene has CDR1 ENHRY and CDR2 SYGVKD. The CDR3 spans 14 residues. In DNA form, the CDR3 reads TGTGCCATCGCCGCCGGGACAGTCAATCAGCCCCAGCATTTT. Translated: CAIAAGTVNQPQHF.